This TCR beta chain was obtained from a study of T cells in Graves' hyperthyroidism and ophthalmopathy. Diagnoses rested on clinical symptoms, serum thyroxine and TRAb, thyroid ultrasound and orbital computed tomography. RNA transcripts provided the source from which TCR beta CDR3 regions were amplified. HTBI primers were used for first-round RT-PCR of the TCR CDR3. A single record per CDR3 protein comes from TCRdb applying MiXCR to the multiplex PCR reads. This sample has around 700,000 distinct CDR3 sequences, with 15% to 20% found just once. Sequenced material: blood. The clonotype originates from a woman in her forties or fifties with Graves' hyperthyroidism that later progressed to Graves' ophthalmopathy.

The CDR3 spells CSVDLAANTGELFF. As DNA, the CDR3 is TGCAGCGTTGATTTGGCGGCGAACACCGGGGAGCTGTTTTTT. J is TRBJ2-2 and V is TRBV29-1; D call uncertain. The germline CDR1 and CDR2 sequences are SQVTM and ANQGSEA. The CDR3 has 14 amino acids. Trimming removed 3 bases at V and 0 bases at J, with 8 bases between.